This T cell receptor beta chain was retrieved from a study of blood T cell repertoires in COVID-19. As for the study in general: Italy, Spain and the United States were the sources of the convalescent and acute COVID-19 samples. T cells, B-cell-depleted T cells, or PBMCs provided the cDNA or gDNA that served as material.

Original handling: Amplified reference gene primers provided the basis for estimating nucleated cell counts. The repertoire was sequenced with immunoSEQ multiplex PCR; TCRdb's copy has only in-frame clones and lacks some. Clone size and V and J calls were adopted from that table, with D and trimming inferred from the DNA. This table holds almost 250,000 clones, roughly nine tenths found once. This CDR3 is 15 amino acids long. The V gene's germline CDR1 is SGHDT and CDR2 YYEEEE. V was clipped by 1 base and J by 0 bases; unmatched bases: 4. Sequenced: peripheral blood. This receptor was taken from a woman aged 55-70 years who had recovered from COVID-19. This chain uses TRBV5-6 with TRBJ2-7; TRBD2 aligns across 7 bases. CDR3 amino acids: CASSLPGLTSYEQYF. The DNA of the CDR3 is TGTGCCAGCAGCTTGCCGGGACTAACCTCCTACGAGCAGTACTTC. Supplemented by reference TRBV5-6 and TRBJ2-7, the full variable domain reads DAGVTQSPTHLIKTRGQQVTLRCSPKSGHDTVSWYQQALGQGPQFIFQYYEEEERQRGNFPDRFSGHQFPNYSSELNVNALLLGDSALYLCASSLPGLTSYEQYFGPGTRLTVT.